These 12 T cell receptor beta chains were all obtained from the same sample, sequenced in a study of T-cell reconstitution after alpha-beta-depleted transplantation in children. Preparation of the TCRbeta library was carried out with unique molecular identifiers. A single record per CDR3 protein comes from TCRdb applying MiXCR to the PCR reads. The table has 150,000 to 200,000 distinct CDR3 sequences, about 6.4% seen once. Sample: PBMCs from the stem cell graft donor, taken from the stem cell graft. The receptors shown here come from a human donor who donated a stem cell graft to a child with Wiskott-Aldrich syndrome.

At least ten counts were recorded for this clonotype. The chain is built from TRBV29-1 and TRBJ1-2; D possibly corresponds to TRBD1 (5 bases). The V gene lost 6 bases and the J gene lost 5 bases, with 25 bases spanning the gap. There are 16 residues in the CDR3. Per germline, CDR1 SQVTM and CDR2 ANQGSEA. The CDR3 protein is CSVVAGAGSSRYGYTF. Here the CDR3 DNA reads TGCAGCGTCGTAGCTGGGGCGGGATCGTCTAGGTATGGCTACACCTTC.

This clonotype showed up just a few times. This chain links TRBV7-9 with TRBJ2-2, with 11 bases identical to TRBD2. Germline lookup yields CDR1 SEHNR and CDR2 FQNEAQ (reference sequence). The CDR3 totals 16 residues. V shed 5 bases, J shed 2 bases, and the junction held 4 bases outside the gene matches. The CDR3 sequence: CASSHTSGGNTGELFF. The CDR3 nucleotides read TGTGCCAGCAGCCATACTAGCGGGGGCAACACCGGGGAGCTGTTTTTT. The full variable domain, with the rest looked up from reference TRBV7-9 and TRBJ2-2, is DTGVSQNPRHKITKRGQNVTFRCDPISEHNRLYWYRQTLGQGPEFLTYFQNEAQLEKSRLLSDRFSAERPKGSFSTLEIQRTEQGDSAMYLCASSHTSGGNTGELFFGEGSRLTVL.

This clonotype has ten or more counts. The chain recombines TRBV25-1 with TRBJ2-1; D is uncertain. From germline, CDR1 is MGHDK and CDR2 SYGVNS. CDR3 size: 12 residues. Trimming pared 5 bases from V and 9 bases from J, leaving 11 bases between. The CDR3 reads CASSTAISEQFF. The CDR3 coding sequence is TGTGCCAGCAGTACCGCGATTAGTGAGCAGTTCTTC.

On this clonotype: This may be a read error: a much more frequent sequence differs by one nucleotide. As DNA, the CDR3 is TGCTGTGCTAGAGATTGGAGGGGGGCTAGCCAAGAGACCCAGTACTTC. This sequence encodes CCARDWRGASQETQYF. This chain uses TRBV20-1 with TRBJ2-5; D may correspond to TRBD1 or TRBD2 (6 bases each). The CDR3 extends over 16 amino acids. The germline CDR1 and CDR2 sequences are DFQATT and SNEGSKA (reference sequence).

The CDR3 DNA is TGTGCCAGCAGCCCGGGCAGTTCCCACTACAATGAGCAGTTCTTC. Translated: CASSPGSSHYNEQFF. The chain recombines TRBV6-2 or TRBV6-3 with TRBJ2-1; D call uncertain. Trimming took off 6 bases at V and 3 bases at J, with 15 bases between the two ends. The germline gives CDR1 MNHEY, CDR2 SVGEGT. The CDR3 spans 15 residues.

The sample holds many counts of this clonotype. The CDR3 spells CSVLAGTNEQFF. As DNA, the CDR3 is TGCAGTGTACTAGCGGGAACCAATGAGCAGTTCTTC. V is TRBV20-1 and J is TRBJ2-1, with 10 bases lining up with TRBD2. The germline V gene encodes CDR1 DFQATT and CDR2 SNEGSKA (reference sequence). The CDR3 contains 12 residues. V lost 7 bases and J lost 6; bases outside the gene matches: 3.

This clonotype was found many times. The gene calls are TRBV20-1 and TRBJ1-1; no clear D. The CDR3 totals 17 residues. CDR1 DFQATT and CDR2 SNEGSKA come from the germline V gene (reference sequence). V lost 1 base and J 3 bases, leaving 21 bases between the germline ends. CDR3 nucleotides: TGCAGTGCTAGAGCTCCGGCGGAGGGAAGTCTTTACACTGAAGCTTTCTTT. It encodes CSARAPAEGSLYTEAFF.

This clonotype was recorded at least ten times. The J gene is TRBJ2-1, the V gene TRBV7-9, with D hard to call. Trimming pared 5 bases from V and 7 bases from J, leaving 12 bases between. The CDR3 runs 13 residues. Per germline, CDR1 SEHNR and CDR2 FQNEAQ (reference sequence). The DNA for the CDR3 is TGTGCCAGCAGCGAGTTCCAGTCAAATGAGCAGTTCTTC. Amino acid sequence: CASSEFQSNEQFF.

Many counts were recorded for this clonotype. This sequence joins TRBV15 and TRBJ2-7; TRBD2 matches 7 bases. The CDR3 is made up of 16 amino acids. The ends lost 2 bases at V and 0 bases at J; junction bases unmatched: 7. CDR1 and CDR2 (germline): LNHNV, YYDKDF (reference sequence). The chain's CDR3 is CATSRSGTTLSYEQYF. As DNA, the CDR3 is TGTGCCACCAGCAGAAGCGGGACGACCCTCTCCTACGAGCAGTACTTC.

Many counts were recorded for this clonotype. The chain employs TRBV28 and TRBJ2-1; no clear D. The V gene's germline CDR1 is MDHEN and CDR2 SYDVKM. This CDR3 has 14 residues. The V gene lost 7 bases and the J gene lost 5 bases, with 15 bases spanning the gap. CDR3 sequence (DNA): TGTGCCAGCAAAGAGGTGAACCCTGACAATGAGCAGTTCTTC. This codes for CASKEVNPDNEQFF.

At least ten counts were recorded for this clonotype. The rearrangement uses TRBV29-1 and TRBJ2-5, with D possibly matching TRBD2 (6 bases). This CDR3 comprises 12 residues. V lost 7 bases and J 3 bases, leaving 12 bases between the germline ends. Looked up from germline, CDR1 is SQVTM and CDR2 is ANQGSEA. Here the CDR3 DNA reads TGCAGCGCCTGGGGGGAGAAAGAGACCCAGTACTTC. It specifies CSAWGEKETQYF. Looking up the rest from reference TRBV29-1 and TRBJ2-5 gives the full variable domain: SAVISQKPSRDICQRGTSLTIQCQVDSQVTMMFWYRQQPGQSLTLIATANQGSEATYESGFVIDKFPISRPNLTFSTLTVSNMSPEDSSIYLCSAWGEKETQYFGPGTRLLVL.

This chain connects TRBV12-3 or TRBV12-4 to TRBJ2-7; 8 bases are a match to TRBD1. With V trimmed by 7 bases and J by 2 bases, 7 bases remained unmatched. The CDR3 has 14 residues. The CDR3 spells CASTPGTGTYEQYF. The CDR3 nucleotides read TGTGCCAGCACCCCCGGGACAGGAACCTACGAGCAGTACTTC.